The rows below give T cell receptor beta chains drawn from one sample of a study of shared clonotypes between healthy human individuals. Only in-frame clones appear in the TCRdb table, and some are missing; sequencing was by immunoSEQ multiplex PCR. The table includes hundreds of thousands of clones, 55% to 85% detected once. Sequenced: memory CD4+ T cells sorted from blood. The origin of the receptors is a woman aged 25 to 39 in good health. CDR3s include the opening cysteine and the closing phenylalanine or tryptophan. The order of the fields is J gene, D gene, V gene, clone size, CDR3 DNA, CDR3 protein. D genes are given only for firm matches. Some rows have no size entry. The others give once, few or many, or a class for an expanded clone.

>TRBJ2-1|.|TRBV5-8|.
TGTGCCAGCAGCTTGTTGACGCAGTCCGGGGGTGAGCAGTTCTTC
CASSLLTQSGGEQFF
>TRBJ1-1|TRBD1|TRBV5-1|.
TGCGCCAGCAGCAAAGGGACAGAGAACACTGAAGCTTTCTTT
CASSKGTENTEAFF
>TRBJ2-1|TRBD1|TRBV4-1|.
TGCGCCAGCAGCCAAGATCGAATCCGGGACAGGGGCAATGAGCAGTTCTTC
CASSQDRIRDRGNEQFF
>TRBJ1-4|TRBD1|TRBV7-9|once
TGTGCCAGCCGGGGGACAGCAACTAATGAAAAACTGTTTTTT
CASRGTATNEKLFF
>TRBJ2-7|.|TRBV18|.
TGTGCCAGCTTCACTCTAACTGGTGGCCCCAAGGGGTCCTACGAGCAGTACTTC
CASFTLTGGPKGSYEQYF
>TRBJ1-1|.|TRBV7-8|.
TGTGCCAGCAGCTTAAATACGAACACTGAAGCTTTCTTT
CASSLNTNTEAFF
>TRBJ1-4|TRBD1|TRBV14|.
TGTGCCAGCAGCTTTCGACAGGGGTCTAATGAAAAACTGTTTTTT
CASSFRQGSNEKLFF
>TRBJ2-1|.|TRBV6-6|.
TGTGCCAGCAGTGTTGGACGCCTCAATGAGCAGTTCTTC
CASSVGRLNEQFF
>TRBJ1-5|TRBD1|TRBV27|.
TGTGCCAGCAGTCTGAACAGGGGTGGGCAGCCCCAGCATTTT
CASSLNRGGQPQHF
>TRBJ1-1|.|TRBV15|.
TGTGCCACCAGCAGGACGGGGGCGTACACTGAAGCTTTCTTT
CATSRTGAYTEAFF
>TRBJ2-7|.|TRBV5-8|.
TGTGCCAGCAGCTCGCCGGGAGTAGACTACGAGCAGTACTTC
CASSSPGVDYEQYF
>TRBJ2-5|.|TRBV20-1|.
TGCAGTGCGAGGGGGGAGACCCAGTACTTC
CSARGETQYF
>TRBJ1-5|.|TRBV6-5|many
TGTGCCAGCAGGTACGACAGCAATCCTAATCAGCCCCAGCATTTT
CASRYDSNPNQPQHF
>TRBJ1-2|.|TRBV5-1|.
TGCGCCAGCAGCCCGGGAGGCTACACCTTC
CASSPGGYTF
>TRBJ1-1|TRBD1|TRBV28|.
TGTGCCAGCAGTTTCGACAGGGGAACTGAAGCTTTCTTT
CASSFDRGTEAFF
>TRBJ2-1|.|TRBV7-6|.
TGTGCCAGCAGCTTAGCCTCTCGGGTGAATGAGCAGTTCTTC
CASSLASRVNEQFF
>TRBJ2-3|.|TRBV29-1|few
TGCAGCGTTGAATATGAAGCGGGCGATACGCAGTATTTT
CSVEYEAGDTQYF
>TRBJ2-1|.|TRBV5-1|few
TGCGCCAGCAGCATGGACTCCGGGGGCTACAATGAGCAGTTCTTC
CASSMDSGGYNEQFF
>TRBJ1-4|.|TRBV6-1|few
TGTGCCAGCAGTCAAGGACTTGCGGCAACTAATGAAAAACTGTTTTTT
CASSQGLAATNEKLFF
>TRBJ1-3|.|TRBV6-1|.
TGTGCCAGCAAACCGGCCCCCTTTGCGGGAAACACCATATATTTT
CASKPAPFAGNTIYF
>TRBJ2-5|.|TRBV28|.
TGTGCCAGCAGTTTCGGGGGTTCCGGAGAGACCCAGTACTTC
CASSFGGSGETQYF
>TRBJ1-1|.|TRBV28|.
TGTGCCAGCAGCCGGCGGCGGGGGGCAACTGAAGCTTTCTTT
CASSRRRGATEAFF
>TRBJ2-7|TRBD2|TRBV28|.
TGTGCCAGCAGTTTCTTCGGGACTAGCGGGAGCCAGCAGTACTTC
CASSFFGTSGSQQYF
>TRBJ1-1|.|TRBV18|once
TGTGCCAGCTCACCATATACCCTAAAAAACACTGAAGCTTTCTTT
CASSPYTLKNTEAFF
>TRBJ2-7|.|TRBV27|.
TGTGCCAGCAGTCCCCTGATGGGTCAGTCCTACGAGCAGTACTTC
CASSPLMGQSYEQYF
>TRBJ2-2|.|TRBV4-1|many
TGCGCCAGCAGTCGAAAGCTACAGGGAAACACCGGGGAGCTGTTTTTT
CASSRKLQGNTGELFF
>TRBJ1-1|TRBD1|TRBV18|.
TGTGCCAGCTCTTTTGGACAGGGGAGGATGAACACTGAAGCTTTCTTT
CASSFGQGRMNTEAFF